These T cell receptor beta chains were read from a single sample in a study of T cell responses to AZD1222 COVID-19 vaccine. Sequenced by immunoSEQ multiplex PCR; TCRdb stores in-frame clones only, minus some. The sample includes roughly 130,000 clones, 85% to 90% of them seen just once. The sequencing used peripheral blood, collected on day 0 of AZD1222 vaccination. The receptors derive from an adult in good health. Each CDR3 is given with its conserved first and last residue. The D gene is left open where the match is weak. A clone size is listed for some rows: how often the clone was seen (once, few, many), or a class if it is expanded.

d_call: NA; clone_size: NA; j_call: TRBJ1-4; v_call: TRBV6-5; cdr3_aa: CASSTQVGGNEKLFF; cdr3_nt: TGTGCCAGCAGCACCCAGGTCGGGGGCAATGAAAAACTGTTTTTT
d_call: NA; clone_size: NA; j_call: TRBJ2-3; v_call: TRBV5-1; cdr3_aa: CASSLGGVPTDTQYF; cdr3_nt: TGCGCCAGCAGCTTGGGTGGGGTCCCCACAGATACGCAGTATTTT
d_call: NA; clone_size: NA; j_call: TRBJ2-3; v_call: TRBV9; cdr3_aa: CASSVEGKSTDTQYF; cdr3_nt: TGTGCCAGCAGCGTAGAGGGAAAAAGCACAGATACGCAGTATTTT
d_call: NA; clone_size: NA; j_call: TRBJ1-2; v_call: TRBV3-1/TRBV3-2; cdr3_aa: CASSRGNPNLSGYGYTF; cdr3_nt: TGTGCCAGCAGCCGGGGTAATCCAAATTTAAGTGGCTATGGCTACACCTTC
d_call: NA; clone_size: NA; j_call: TRBJ1-2; v_call: TRBV11-2; cdr3_aa: CASSLDRTGFGYTF; cdr3_nt: TGTGCCAGCAGCTTAGATCGGACGGGATTTGGCTACACCTTC
d_call: TRBD1; clone_size: NA; j_call: TRBJ2-5; v_call: TRBV7-7; cdr3_aa: CASSLIQGTPGGTQYF; cdr3_nt: TGTGCCAGCAGCTTAATACAGGGCACTCCAGGGGGGACCCAGTACTTC
d_call: NA; clone_size: NA; j_call: TRBJ1-1; v_call: TRBV2; cdr3_aa: CASIRQGPTEAFF; cdr3_nt: TGTGCCAGCATTAGGCAGGGTCCCACTGAAGCTTTCTTT
d_call: NA; clone_size: NA; j_call: TRBJ1-1; v_call: TRBV28; cdr3_aa: CASSLSRGNTEAFF; cdr3_nt: TGTGCCAGCAGTTTATCAAGAGGGAACACTGAAGCTTTCTTT
d_call: TRBD1; clone_size: NA; j_call: TRBJ2-1; v_call: TRBV5-1; cdr3_aa: CASSARDRSYNEQFF; cdr3_nt: TGCGCCAGCAGCGCCAGGGACAGGAGTTACAATGAGCAGTTCTTC
d_call: NA; clone_size: NA; j_call: TRBJ2-7; v_call: TRBV11-2; cdr3_aa: CASSLVGIGEQYF; cdr3_nt: TGTGCCAGCAGCTTAGTTGGTATTGGGGAGCAGTACTTC
d_call: TRBD2; clone_size: NA; j_call: TRBJ2-3; v_call: TRBV29-1; cdr3_aa: CSVERASGSADTQYF; cdr3_nt: TGCAGCGTTGAGAGGGCTAGCGGGAGCGCAGATACGCAGTATTTT
d_call: TRBD2; clone_size: NA; j_call: TRBJ2-1; v_call: TRBV24-1; cdr3_aa: CATSDPGLAGGPASYNEQFF; cdr3_nt: TGTGCCACCAGTGACCCGGGACTAGCGGGAGGGCCGGCCTCCTACAATGAGCAGTTCTTC
d_call: NA; clone_size: NA; j_call: TRBJ2-4; v_call: TRBV18; cdr3_aa: CASSPANRLAKNIQYF; cdr3_nt: TGTGCCAGCTCACCAGCAAATCGTCTAGCCAAAAACATTCAGTACTTC
d_call: TRBD1; clone_size: NA; j_call: TRBJ1-1; v_call: TRBV6-4; cdr3_aa: CASSASPNTGANTEAFF; cdr3_nt: TGTGCCAGCAGTGCCTCTCCTAATACAGGGGCTAACACTGAAGCTTTCTTT
d_call: NA; clone_size: NA; j_call: TRBJ1-5; v_call: TRBV3-1/TRBV3-2; cdr3_aa: CASSQGTVYQPQHF; cdr3_nt: TGTGCCAGCAGCCAAGGGACAGTTTATCAGCCCCAGCATTTT
d_call: TRBD1; clone_size: NA; j_call: TRBJ1-3; v_call: TRBV18; cdr3_aa: CASSPGTGERNTIYF; cdr3_nt: TGTGCCAGCTCACCTGGGACAGGGGAGCGAAACACCATATATTTT
d_call: NA; clone_size: NA; j_call: TRBJ2-7; v_call: TRBV7-2; cdr3_aa: CASRLRGAGDEQYF; cdr3_nt: TGTGCCAGCAGATTAAGGGGGGCGGGGGACGAGCAGTACTTC
d_call: NA; clone_size: NA; j_call: TRBJ2-7; v_call: TRBV19; cdr3_aa: CASSIGAQGRYEQYF; cdr3_nt: TGTGCCAGTAGTATAGGGGCGCAGGGACGATACGAGCAGTACTTC
d_call: NA; clone_size: NA; j_call: TRBJ1-1; v_call: TRBV21-1; cdr3_aa: CASSGRRANTEAFF; cdr3_nt: TGTGCCAGCAGTGGGCGAAGGGCAAACACTGAAGCTTTCTTT
d_call: NA; clone_size: NA; j_call: TRBJ1-3; v_call: TRBV19; cdr3_aa: CASLGTHGNTIYF; cdr3_nt: TGTGCCAGCCTTGGGACACATGGAAACACCATATATTTT
d_call: NA; clone_size: NA; j_call: TRBJ1-5; v_call: TRBV2; cdr3_aa: CASSPGPYSNQPQHF; cdr3_nt: TGTGCCAGCAGTCCCGGACCCTATAGCAATCAGCCCCAGCATTTT
d_call: NA; clone_size: NA; j_call: TRBJ2-1; v_call: TRBV28; cdr3_aa: CASTPGPYNEQFF; cdr3_nt: TGTGCCAGCACCCCAGGGCCCTACAATGAGCAGTTCTTC
d_call: NA; clone_size: NA; j_call: TRBJ1-6; v_call: TRBV7-9; cdr3_aa: CASSLTYTPLHF; cdr3_nt: TGTGCCAGCAGCTTAACCTACACCCCCCTCCACTTT
d_call: NA; clone_size: NA; j_call: TRBJ1-2; v_call: TRBV5-1; cdr3_aa: CASSLESGLYGYTF; cdr3_nt: TGCGCCAGCAGCTTGGAGAGCGGTTTATATGGCTACACCTTC
d_call: NA; clone_size: NA; j_call: TRBJ2-3; v_call: TRBV5-4; cdr3_aa: CASRAGHNTDTQYF; cdr3_nt: TGTGCCAGCAGAGCGGGACACAACACAGATACGCAGTATTTT
d_call: NA; clone_size: NA; j_call: TRBJ1-1; v_call: TRBV6-2/TRBV6-3; cdr3_aa: CASSYTTGRSMNTEAFF; cdr3_nt: TGTGCCAGCAGTTACACCACAGGGAGGAGTATGAACACTGAAGCTTTCTTT
d_call: TRBD2; clone_size: NA; j_call: TRBJ2-1; v_call: TRBV4-3; cdr3_aa: CASSPQGLAGGYNEQFF; cdr3_nt: TGCGCCAGCAGCCCCCAGGGACTAGCGGGGGGCTACAATGAGCAGTTCTTC
d_call: NA; clone_size: NA; j_call: TRBJ2-4; v_call: TRBV4-1; cdr3_aa: CASSQVAGVAKNIQYF; cdr3_nt: TGCGCCAGCAGCCAAGTCGCAGGGGTAGCCAAAAACATTCAGTACTTC
d_call: NA; clone_size: NA; j_call: TRBJ1-2; v_call: TRBV7-2; cdr3_aa: CASSSPLGGNNYGYTF; cdr3_nt: TGTGCCAGCAGCTCCCCACTAGGGGGGAATAACTATGGCTACACCTTC
d_call: TRBD1; clone_size: once; j_call: TRBJ2-5; v_call: TRBV6-5; cdr3_aa: CASSLTGSKETQYF; cdr3_nt: TGTGCCAGCAGCCTGACAGGGTCTAAAGAGACCCAGTACTTC
d_call: NA; clone_size: NA; j_call: TRBJ1-3; v_call: TRBV4-1; cdr3_aa: CASSQDRGGNGNTIYF; cdr3_nt: TGCGCCAGCAGCCAAGATCGGGGGGGAAATGGAAACACCATATATTTT
d_call: NA; clone_size: NA; j_call: TRBJ2-5; v_call: TRBV19; cdr3_aa: CASSWGAGGETQYF; cdr3_nt: TGTGCCAGTAGTTGGGGGGCTGGCGGGGAAACCCAGTACTTC
d_call: NA; clone_size: once; j_call: TRBJ2-5; v_call: TRBV5-4; cdr3_aa: CASSLAQGLPAETQYF; cdr3_nt: TGTGCCAGCAGCTTGGCCCAAGGGCTTCCCGCGGAGACCCAGTACTTC
d_call: NA; clone_size: once; j_call: TRBJ1-2; v_call: TRBV14; cdr3_aa: CASSQDKGGYYGYTF; cdr3_nt: TGTGCCAGCAGCCAAGATAAGGGGGGCTACTATGGCTACACCTTC
d_call: NA; clone_size: NA; j_call: TRBJ1-2; v_call: TRBV18; cdr3_aa: CASSERSYGYTF; cdr3_nt: TGTGCCAGCTCTGAACGGAGTTATGGCTACACCTTC
d_call: TRBD2; clone_size: once; j_call: TRBJ2-3; v_call: TRBV19; cdr3_aa: CASSMRGERTDTQYF; cdr3_nt: TGTGCCAGTAGTATGCGGGGGGAACGCACAGATACGCAGTATTTT
d_call: NA; clone_size: NA; j_call: TRBJ2-5; v_call: TRBV7-2; cdr3_aa: CASSPTGSETQYF; cdr3_nt: TGTGCCAGCAGCCCTACAGGGTCGGAGACCCAGTACTTC
d_call: NA; clone_size: NA; j_call: TRBJ1-5; v_call: TRBV28; cdr3_aa: CASSLVESSSNQPQHF; cdr3_nt: TGTGCCAGCAGTTTAGTCGAATCCTCCAGCAATCAGCCCCAGCATTTT
d_call: TRBD2; clone_size: NA; j_call: TRBJ2-1; v_call: TRBV27; cdr3_aa: CASSPRGGTVKTGLYNEQFF; cdr3_nt: TGTGCCAGCAGTCCCCGGGGGGGGACCGTTAAAACGGGACTCTACAATGAGCAGTTCTTC
d_call: NA; clone_size: NA; j_call: TRBJ2-7; v_call: TRBV15; cdr3_aa: CATSRGYYEQYF; cdr3_nt: TGTGCCACCAGCAGAGGTTACTACGAGCAGTACTTC
d_call: NA; clone_size: NA; j_call: TRBJ1-2; v_call: TRBV7-2; cdr3_aa: CASSSLPISNYGYTF; cdr3_nt: TGTGCCAGCAGCTCCCTCCCAATTTCTAACTATGGCTACACCTTC
d_call: NA; clone_size: NA; j_call: TRBJ1-1; v_call: TRBV6-1; cdr3_aa: CASSEILQLGRRDTEAFF; cdr3_nt: TGTGCCAGCAGTGAAATTCTTCAGCTGGGACGGAGGGATACTGAAGCTTTCTTT
d_call: TRBD2; clone_size: NA; j_call: TRBJ2-1; v_call: TRBV14; cdr3_aa: CASSIGLAGDGGHDEQFF; cdr3_nt: TGTGCCAGCAGCATAGGACTAGCGGGAGATGGAGGTCACGATGAGCAGTTCTTC
d_call: NA; clone_size: once; j_call: TRBJ2-6; v_call: TRBV19; cdr3_aa: CASNEDTPSGANVLTF; cdr3_nt: TGTGCCAGTAACGAGGACACCCCCTCTGGGGCCAACGTCCTGACTTTC
d_call: NA; clone_size: NA; j_call: TRBJ2-2; v_call: TRBV30; cdr3_aa: CAWSGGSGELFF; cdr3_nt: TGTGCCTGGAGTGGGGGGTCGGGGGAGCTGTTTTTT
d_call: NA; clone_size: NA; j_call: TRBJ1-2; v_call: TRBV5-8; cdr3_aa: CASSLWTPGSYGYTF; cdr3_nt: TGTGCCAGCAGCTTGTGGACGCCGGGCTCCTATGGCTACACCTTC
d_call: NA; clone_size: NA; j_call: TRBJ1-2; v_call: TRBV6-5; cdr3_aa: CASSYRMGYGYTF; cdr3_nt: TGTGCCAGCAGTTACCGGATGGGATATGGCTACACCTTC
d_call: NA; clone_size: NA; j_call: TRBJ2-1; v_call: TRBV5-1; cdr3_aa: CASSLGLVDNEQFF; cdr3_nt: TGCGCCAGCAGCTTGGGACTAGTAGACAATGAGCAGTTCTTC
d_call: NA; clone_size: NA; j_call: TRBJ2-2; v_call: TRBV28; cdr3_aa: CASSFGSANTGELFF; cdr3_nt: TGTGCCAGCAGTTTTGGCAGCGCGAACACCGGGGAGCTGTTTTTT
d_call: NA; clone_size: NA; j_call: TRBJ2-2; v_call: TRBV24-1; cdr3_aa: CATSEGKRAGGELFF; cdr3_nt: TGTGCCACCAGTGAAGGCAAGCGCGCGGGCGGGGAGCTGTTTTTT
d_call: TRBD1; clone_size: NA; j_call: TRBJ1-6; v_call: TRBV10-3; cdr3_aa: CAISDTGVSNSPLHF; cdr3_nt: TGTGCCATCAGTGATACAGGGGTTAGTAATTCACCCCTCCACTTT
d_call: TRBD2; clone_size: NA; j_call: TRBJ2-7; v_call: TRBV7-8; cdr3_aa: CASSRALAGVRHEQYF; cdr3_nt: TGTGCCAGCAGCCGCGCCCTAGCGGGAGTGAGGCACGAGCAGTACTTC